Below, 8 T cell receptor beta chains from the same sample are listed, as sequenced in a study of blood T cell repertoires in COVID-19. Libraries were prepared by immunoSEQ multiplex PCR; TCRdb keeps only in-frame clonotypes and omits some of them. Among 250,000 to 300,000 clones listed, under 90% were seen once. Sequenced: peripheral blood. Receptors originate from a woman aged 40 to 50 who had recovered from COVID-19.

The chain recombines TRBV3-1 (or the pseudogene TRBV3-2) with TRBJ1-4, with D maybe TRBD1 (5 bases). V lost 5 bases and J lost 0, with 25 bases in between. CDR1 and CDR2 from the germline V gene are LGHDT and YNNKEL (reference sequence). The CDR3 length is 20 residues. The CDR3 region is CASSGRTWGARDATNEKLFF. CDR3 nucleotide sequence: TGTGCCAGCAGCGGACGGACGTGGGGCGCCAGGGATGCAACTAATGAAAAACTGTTTTTT.

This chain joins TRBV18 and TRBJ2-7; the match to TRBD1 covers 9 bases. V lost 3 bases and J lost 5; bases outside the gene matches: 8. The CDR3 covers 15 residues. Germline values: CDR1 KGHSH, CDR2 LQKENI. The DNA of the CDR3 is TGTGCCAGCTCACCGAACCAGGGACAGGGAAACGAGCAGTACTTC. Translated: CASSPNQGQGNEQYF. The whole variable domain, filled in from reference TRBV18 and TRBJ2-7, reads NAGVMQNPRHLVRRRGQEARLRCSPMKGHSHVYWYRQLPEEGLKFMVYLQKENIIDESGMPKERFSAEFPKEGPSILRIQQVVRGDSAAYFCASSPNQGQGNEQYFGPGTRLTVT.

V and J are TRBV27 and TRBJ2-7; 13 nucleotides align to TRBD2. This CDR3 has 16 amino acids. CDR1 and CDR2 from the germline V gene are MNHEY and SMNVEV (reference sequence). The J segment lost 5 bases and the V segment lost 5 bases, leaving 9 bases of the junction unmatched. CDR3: CASSAGLAGVTDEQYF. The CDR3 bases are TGTGCCAGCAGTGCCGGACTAGCGGGAGTAACAGACGAGCAGTACTTC.

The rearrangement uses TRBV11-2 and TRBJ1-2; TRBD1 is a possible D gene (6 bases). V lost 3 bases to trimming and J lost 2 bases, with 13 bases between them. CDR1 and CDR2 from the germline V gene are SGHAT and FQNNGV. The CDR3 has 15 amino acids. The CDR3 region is CASSFTGTPNYGYTF. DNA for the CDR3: TGTGCCAGCAGCTTTACCGGGACACCAAACTATGGCTACACCTTC.

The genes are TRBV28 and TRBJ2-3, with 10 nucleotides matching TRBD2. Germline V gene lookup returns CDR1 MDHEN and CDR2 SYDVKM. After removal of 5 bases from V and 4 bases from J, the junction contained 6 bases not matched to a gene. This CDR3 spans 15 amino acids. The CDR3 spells CASSPLAGDPDTQYF. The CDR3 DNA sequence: TGTGCCAGCAGTCCTCTAGCGGGAGATCCAGATACGCAGTATTTT.

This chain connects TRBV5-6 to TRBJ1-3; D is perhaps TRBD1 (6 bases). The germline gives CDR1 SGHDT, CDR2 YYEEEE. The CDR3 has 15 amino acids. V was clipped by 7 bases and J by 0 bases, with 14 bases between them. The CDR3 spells CASGGAESSGNTIYF. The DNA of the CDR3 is TGTGCCAGCGGGGGGGCAGAGAGCTCTGGAAACACCATATATTTT.

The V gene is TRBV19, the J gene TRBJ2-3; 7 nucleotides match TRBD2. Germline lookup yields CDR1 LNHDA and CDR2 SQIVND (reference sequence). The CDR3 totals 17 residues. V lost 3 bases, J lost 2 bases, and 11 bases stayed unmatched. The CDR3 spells CASSIGAGEGFTDTQYF. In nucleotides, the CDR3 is TGTGCCAGTAGTATTGGGGCGGGAGAGGGGTTCACAGATACGCAGTATTTT.

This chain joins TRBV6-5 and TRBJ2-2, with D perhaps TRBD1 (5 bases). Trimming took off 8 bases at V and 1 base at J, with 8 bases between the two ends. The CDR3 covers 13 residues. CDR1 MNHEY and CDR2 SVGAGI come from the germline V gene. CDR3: CASGQGNTGELFF. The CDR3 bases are TGTGCCAGCGGGCAGGGGAACACCGGGGAGCTGTTTTTT.